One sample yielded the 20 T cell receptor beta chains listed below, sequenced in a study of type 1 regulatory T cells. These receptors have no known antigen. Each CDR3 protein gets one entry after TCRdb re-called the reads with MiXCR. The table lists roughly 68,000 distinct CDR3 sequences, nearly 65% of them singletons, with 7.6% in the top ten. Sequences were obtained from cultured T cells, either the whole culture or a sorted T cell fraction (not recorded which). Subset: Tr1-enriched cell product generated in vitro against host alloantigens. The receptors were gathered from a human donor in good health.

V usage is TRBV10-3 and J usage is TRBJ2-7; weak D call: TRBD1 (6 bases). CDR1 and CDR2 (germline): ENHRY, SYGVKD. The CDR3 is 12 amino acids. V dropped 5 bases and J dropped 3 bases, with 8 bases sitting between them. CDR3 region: CAISRTDYEQYF. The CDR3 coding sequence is TGTGCCATCAGTAGGACAGACTACGAGCAGTACTTC.

CDR3 region: CASSNGEEPKLEQFF. The CDR3 nucleotides read TGCGCCAGCAGCAACGGAGAGGAGCCCAAATTAGAGCAGTTCTTC. J is TRBJ2-1 and V is TRBV5-1; the D is unclear. V lost 4 bases and J lost 10, with 21 bases in between. This CDR3 region has 15 residues. Per the germline V gene, CDR1 is SGHRS and CDR2 is YFSETQ.

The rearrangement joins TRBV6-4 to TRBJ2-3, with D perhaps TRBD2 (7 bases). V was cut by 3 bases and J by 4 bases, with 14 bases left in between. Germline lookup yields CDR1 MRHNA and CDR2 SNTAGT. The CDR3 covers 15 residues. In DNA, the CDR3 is TGTGCCAGCAGTGAGTCCGGGGGGCGCGCAGATACGCAGTATTTT. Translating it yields CASSESGGRADTQYF.

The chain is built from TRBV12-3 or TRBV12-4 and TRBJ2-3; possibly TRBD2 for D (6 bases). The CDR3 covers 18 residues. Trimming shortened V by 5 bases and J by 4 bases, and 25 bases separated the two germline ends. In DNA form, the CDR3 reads TGTGCCAGCAGTCTGGTAGCGGCCATCACGACCGGTGCAGATACGCAGTATTTT. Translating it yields CASSLVAAITTGADTQYF.

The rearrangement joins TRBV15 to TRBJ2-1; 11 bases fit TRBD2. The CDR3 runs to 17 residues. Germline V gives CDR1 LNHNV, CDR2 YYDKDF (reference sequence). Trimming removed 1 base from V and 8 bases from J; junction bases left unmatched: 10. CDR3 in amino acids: CATSRGGRLAGLDEQFF. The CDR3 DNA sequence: TGTGCCACCAGCAGAGGGGGTCGACTAGCGGGATTAGATGAGCAGTTCTTC.

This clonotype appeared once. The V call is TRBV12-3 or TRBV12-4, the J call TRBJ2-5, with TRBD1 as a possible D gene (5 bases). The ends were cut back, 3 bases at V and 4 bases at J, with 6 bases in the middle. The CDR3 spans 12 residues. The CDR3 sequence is CASSFGAETQYF. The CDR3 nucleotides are TGTGCCAGCAGTTTTGGGGCAGAGACCCAGTACTTC.

Written as DNA, the CDR3 is TGTGCCAGCAGCCAACCCTGGGGAACAGGGGGCGAAGGCTACACCTTC. This gives the protein CASSQPWGTGGEGYTF. The chain joins TRBV3-1 to TRBJ1-2; 9 bases are a match to TRBD1. Germline V gene data show CDR1 as LGHDT and CDR2 as YNNKEL (reference sequence). This CDR3 is 16 amino acids long. The ends lost 2 bases at V and 8 bases at J; junction bases unmatched: 12.

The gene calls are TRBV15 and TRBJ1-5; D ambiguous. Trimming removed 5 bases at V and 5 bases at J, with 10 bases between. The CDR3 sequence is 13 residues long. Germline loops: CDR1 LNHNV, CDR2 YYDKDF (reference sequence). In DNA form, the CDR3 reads TGTGCCACCAGCGCCCTTGGGGATCAGCCCCAGCATTTT. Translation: CATSALGDQPQHF.

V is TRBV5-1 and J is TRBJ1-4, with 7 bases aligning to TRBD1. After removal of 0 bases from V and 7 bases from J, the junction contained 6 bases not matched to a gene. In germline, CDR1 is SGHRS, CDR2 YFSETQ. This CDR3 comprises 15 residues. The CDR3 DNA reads TGCGCCAGCAGCTTGGCCGATAGACAGGGTGAAAAACTGTTTTTT. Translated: CASSLADRQGEKLFF. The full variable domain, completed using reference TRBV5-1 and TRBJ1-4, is KAGVTQTPRYLIKTRGQQVTLSCSPISGHRSVSWYQQTPGQGLQFLFEYFSETQRNKGNFPGRFSGRQFSNSRSEMNVSTLELGDSALYLCASSLADRQGEKLFFGSGTQLSVL.

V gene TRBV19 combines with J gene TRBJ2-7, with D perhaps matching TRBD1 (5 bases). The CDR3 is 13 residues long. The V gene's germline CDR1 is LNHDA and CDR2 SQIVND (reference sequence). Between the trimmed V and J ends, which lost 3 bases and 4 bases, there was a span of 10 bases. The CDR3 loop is CASSIGRAYEQYF. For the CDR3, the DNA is TGTGCCAGTAGTATCGGCAGGGCATACGAGCAGTACTTC. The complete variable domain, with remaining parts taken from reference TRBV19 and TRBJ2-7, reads DGGITQSPKYLFRKEGQNVTLSCEQNLNHDAMYWYRQDPGQGLRLIYYSQIVNDFQKGDIAEGYSVSREKKESFPLTVTSAQKNPTAFYLCASSIGRAYEQYFGPGTRLTVT.

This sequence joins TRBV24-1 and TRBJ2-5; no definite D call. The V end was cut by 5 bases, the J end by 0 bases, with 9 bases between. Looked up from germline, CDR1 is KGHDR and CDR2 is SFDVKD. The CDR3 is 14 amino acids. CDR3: CATSAGANQETQYF. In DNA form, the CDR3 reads TGTGCCACCAGTGCCGGAGCCAACCAAGAGACCCAGTACTTC.

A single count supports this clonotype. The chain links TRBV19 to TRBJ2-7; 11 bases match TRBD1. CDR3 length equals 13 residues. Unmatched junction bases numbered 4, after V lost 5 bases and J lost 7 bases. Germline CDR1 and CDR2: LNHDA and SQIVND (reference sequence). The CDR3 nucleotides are TGTGCCAGTAGTGTGGACAGGGGGCTTGAGCAGTACTTC. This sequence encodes CASSVDRGLEQYF.

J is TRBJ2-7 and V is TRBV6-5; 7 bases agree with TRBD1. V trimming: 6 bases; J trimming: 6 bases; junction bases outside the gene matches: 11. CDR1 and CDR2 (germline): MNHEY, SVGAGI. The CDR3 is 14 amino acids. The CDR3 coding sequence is TGTGCCAGCAGCCACGACAGGGTCCAAGTCGAGCAGTACTTC. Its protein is CASSHDRVQVEQYF.

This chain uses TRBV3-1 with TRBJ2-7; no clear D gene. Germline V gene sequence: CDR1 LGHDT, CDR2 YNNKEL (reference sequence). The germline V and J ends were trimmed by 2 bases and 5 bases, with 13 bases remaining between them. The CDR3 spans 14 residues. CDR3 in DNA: TGTGCCAGCAGCCAAAGGCCCCTGTGGGACGAGCAGTACTTC. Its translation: CASSQRPLWDEQYF.

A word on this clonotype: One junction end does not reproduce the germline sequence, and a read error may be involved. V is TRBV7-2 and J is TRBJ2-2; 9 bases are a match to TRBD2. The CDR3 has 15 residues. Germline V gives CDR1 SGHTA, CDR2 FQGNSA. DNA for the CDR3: TGTGCCAGCAGCCTAGCGGGATCCTTCACCGGGGAGCTGTTTTTT. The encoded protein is CASSLAGSFTGELFF.

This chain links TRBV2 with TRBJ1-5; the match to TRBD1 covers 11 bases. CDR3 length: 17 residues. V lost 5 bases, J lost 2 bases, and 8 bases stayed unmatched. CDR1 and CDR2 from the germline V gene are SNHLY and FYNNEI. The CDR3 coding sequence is TGTGCCAGCAGTTCGAGGACAGGGGGCAAAGGCAATCAGCCCCAGCATTTT. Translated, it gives CASSSRTGGKGNQPQHF. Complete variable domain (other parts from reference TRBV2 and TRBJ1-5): EPEVTQTPSHQVTQMGQEVILRCVPISNHLYFYWYRQILGQKVEFLVSFYNNEISEKSEIFDDQFSVERPDGSNFTLKIRSTKLEDSAMYFCASSSRTGGKGNQPQHFGDGTRLSIL.

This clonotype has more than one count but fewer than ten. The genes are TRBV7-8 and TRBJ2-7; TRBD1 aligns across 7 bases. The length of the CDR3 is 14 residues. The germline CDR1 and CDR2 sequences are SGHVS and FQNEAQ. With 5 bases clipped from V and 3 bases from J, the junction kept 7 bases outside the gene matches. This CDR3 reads CASSLITGDYEQYF. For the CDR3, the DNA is TGTGCCAGCAGCCTCATCACAGGGGACTACGAGCAGTACTTC.

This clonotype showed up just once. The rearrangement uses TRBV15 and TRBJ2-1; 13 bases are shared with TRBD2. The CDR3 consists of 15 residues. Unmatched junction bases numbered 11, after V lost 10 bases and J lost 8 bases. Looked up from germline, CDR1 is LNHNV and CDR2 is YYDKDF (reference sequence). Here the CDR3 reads CANIRGLAGVHEQFF. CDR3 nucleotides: TGTGCCAACATTCGTGGACTAGCGGGAGTCCATGAGCAGTTCTTC.

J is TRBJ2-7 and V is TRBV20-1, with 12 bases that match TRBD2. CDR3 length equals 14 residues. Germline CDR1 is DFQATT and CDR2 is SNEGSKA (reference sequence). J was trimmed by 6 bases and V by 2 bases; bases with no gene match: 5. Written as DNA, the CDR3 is TGCAGTGCTAGATTTCTAGCGGGAGGGCTCGAGCAGTACTTC. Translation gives CSARFLAGGLEQYF.

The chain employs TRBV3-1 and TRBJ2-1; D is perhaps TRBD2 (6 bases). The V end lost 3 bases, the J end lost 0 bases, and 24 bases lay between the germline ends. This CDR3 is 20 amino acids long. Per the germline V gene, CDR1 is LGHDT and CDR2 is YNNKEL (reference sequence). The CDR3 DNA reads TGTGCCAGCAGCCATTCCCGGGAGACCGACGGACGAAGCTCCTACAATGAGCAGTTCTTC. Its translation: CASSHSRETDGRSSYNEQFF.